This TCR beta chain emerged from a study of T-cell memory formation after mild COVID-19 (dated by TCRdb to the early 2020s). A note on the overall study: TCR sequence clusters from the two donors were largely donor specific. The cohort comprised two young, previously healthy adult volunteers, one female and one male. In two donors, T-cell clones that expanded and contracted after mild COVID-19 were followed by sequencing TCRalpha and TCRbeta repertoires longitudinally. Study-wide findings and limitations: The study covered only two mild cases, and larger cohorts including severe cases with pre-infection samples were considered necessary. Clones contracting from day 15 to 85 had balanced CD4/CD8 phenotypes, while a second wave expanding from day 15 to 37 was biased towards CD4+. SARS-CoV-2 specificity of the second-wave clones peaking on day 37 was not confirmed. Contracting CD4+ clones appeared mostly in the CM and EM memory subsets, whereas CD8+ clones were enriched in EMRA. Some responding clones were found in pre-infection memory, which suggests that pre-existing cross-reactive memory T cells took part in the SARS-CoV-2 response.

The instrument was an Illumina NovaSeq 6000. Using 5'RACE with constant-segment primers, TCRalpha and TCRbeta cDNA libraries were constructed, with sample barcodes and unique molecular identifiers added in the process. Trizol reagent was used to extract RNA from every sample. Library amplification was performed in two PCR steps, and a second sample barcode and Illumina TruSeq adapters were introduced in the second step. Sequencing of the libraries was done on an Illumina NovaSeq, producing 2 x 150 bp paired-end reads. The original methods were these. Demultiplexing of reads and collapsing into UMI-guided consensus sequences were performed with migec v1.2.7. Using mixcr v2.1.11, UMI consensuses were aligned to TRA and TRB V and J templates and then assembled into clonotypes. Expanded or contracted clonotypes were those called significant by both edgeR and NoisET, with noise models trained on biological replicates. For edgeR calls, a false discovery rate-adjusted p below 0.01 and a log2 fold-change threshold of 1 were applied. As an exploratory analysis of dynamics, max-normalized trajectories of the 1000 most abundant clonotypes were examined by PCA with hierarchical clustering. Each responding clone was given a CD4 or CD8 phenotype based on the CD4+ and CD8+ repertoires, which had been sequenced separately. The public sequencing data were trimmed at Q25 with fastp and processed into clonotypes with MiXCR by TCRdb, which kept only in-frame beta chains. Entries are consolidated by CDR3 protein sequence, retaining the most common genes and DNA. For this entry, the V and J calls and clone size follow TCRdb and not the study's own pipeline. The sample has around 340,000 distinct CDR3 sequences on record, approximately 14% of them singletons. The biggest ten clones account for about 22% of the sample.

In the case of this clonotype: It lacks a known antigen. No base quality information exists; no much larger clone differs at one position.

Ficoll-Paque density gradient centrifugation was used to isolate PBMCs. Relative to germline, V is missing 5 bases and J is missing 3 bases, with 3 bases of the junction outside any gene match. Including the terminal cysteine and phenylalanine, the CDR3 comprises 14 residues. Of the read, only the CDR3 DNA is kept; its 42 bases are in frame from base 1. Looking up the germline V gene yields CDR1 SGHTA and CDR2 FQGNSA. The V and J segments used are TRBV7-2 and TRBJ1-4; TRBD1 agrees with 7 junctional bases. This receptor was identified in a young man who had mild COVID-19 (a few samples of this study predate the infection). The sample titles of this study are shuffled in the database, so cell type and time point are left out; the donor was told from shared clones. The sample consisted of PBMCs or a T cell subset sorted from them (not recorded which). The CDR3 reads CASSTDRANEKLFF. At the DNA level, the sequence is TGTGCCAGCAGCACAGACAGGGCTAATGAAAAACTGTTTTTT.